The text below deals with one T cell receptor beta chain. The V gene lost 3 bases and the J gene lost 4 bases, with 11 bases spanning the gap. Germline V gene sequence: CDR1 SGHRS, CDR2 YFSETQ. The CDR3 is 14 amino acids. Authors' data handling: Counts of nucleated cells, estimated from reference gene primer amplification, were obtained. The protocol was immunoSEQ multiplex PCR, while the TCRdb copy is restricted to in-frame clones and leaves out a portion. V and J calls and clone size are as listed in that table; D and trimming were resolved from the DNA. The sample contains some 180,000 clones, roughly 88% of which appear only once. These data are taken from a study of blood T cell repertoires in COVID-19. On the study more broadly: Donors in the United States, Italy and Spain gave samples during acute or convalescent COVID-19. The analysed material was cDNA or gDNA that came from T cells, B-cell-depleted T cells, or PBMCs.

This clonotype originated in a woman aged 40 to 50 with COVID-19, enrolled during active disease. V gene TRBV5-1 combines with J gene TRBJ1-3; D remains unclear. The sequencing sample was made of peripheral blood. The CDR3 sequence is CASSWEADGNTIYF. CDR3 bases: TGCGCCAGCAGCTGGGAGGCGGACGGAAACACCATATATTTT. The variable domain in full, with the rest retrieved from reference TRBV5-1 and TRBJ1-3, is KAGVTQTPRYLIKTRGQQVTLSCSPISGHRSVSWYQQTPGQGLQFLFEYFSETQRNKGNFPGRFSGRQFSNSRSEMNVSTLELGDSALYLCASSWEADGNTIYFGEGSWLTVV.